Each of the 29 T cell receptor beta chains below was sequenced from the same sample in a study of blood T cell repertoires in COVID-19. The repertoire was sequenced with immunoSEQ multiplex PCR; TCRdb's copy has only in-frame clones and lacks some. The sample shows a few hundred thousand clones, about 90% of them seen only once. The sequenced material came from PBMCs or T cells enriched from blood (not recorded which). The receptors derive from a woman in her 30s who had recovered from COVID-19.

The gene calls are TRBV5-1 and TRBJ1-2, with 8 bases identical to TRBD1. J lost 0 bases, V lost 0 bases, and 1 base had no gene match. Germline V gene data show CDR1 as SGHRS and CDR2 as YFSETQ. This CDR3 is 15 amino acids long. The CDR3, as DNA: TGCGCCAGCAGCTTGGTGGACAGGGCTAACTATGGCTACACCTTC. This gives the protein CASSLVDRANYGYTF.

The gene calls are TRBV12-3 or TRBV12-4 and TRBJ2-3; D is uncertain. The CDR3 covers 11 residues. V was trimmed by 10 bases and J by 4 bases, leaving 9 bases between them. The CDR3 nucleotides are TGTGCCACCCTTTCTTCAGATACGCAGTATTTT. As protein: CATLSSDTQYF.

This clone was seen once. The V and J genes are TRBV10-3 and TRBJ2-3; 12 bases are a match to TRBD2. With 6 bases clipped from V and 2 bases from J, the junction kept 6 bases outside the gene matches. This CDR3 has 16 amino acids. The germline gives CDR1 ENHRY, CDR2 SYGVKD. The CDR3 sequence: CAISKTSGGNTDTQYF. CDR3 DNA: TGTGCCATCAGCAAGACTAGCGGGGGAAACACAGATACGCAGTATTTT.

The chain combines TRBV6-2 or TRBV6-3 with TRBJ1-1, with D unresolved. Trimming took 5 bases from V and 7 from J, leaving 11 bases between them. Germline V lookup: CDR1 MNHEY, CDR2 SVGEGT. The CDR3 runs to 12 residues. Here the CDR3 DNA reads TGTGCCAGCAGTGAGGTTCGGGTTGAAGCTTTCTTT. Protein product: CASSEVRVEAFF.

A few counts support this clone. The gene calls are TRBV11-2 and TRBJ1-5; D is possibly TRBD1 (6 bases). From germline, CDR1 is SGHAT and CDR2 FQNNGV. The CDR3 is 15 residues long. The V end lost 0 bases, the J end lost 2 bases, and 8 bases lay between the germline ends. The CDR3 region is CASSLDSGGNQPQHF. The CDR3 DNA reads TGTGCCAGCAGCTTAGACTCAGGGGGCAATCAGCCCCAGCATTTT.

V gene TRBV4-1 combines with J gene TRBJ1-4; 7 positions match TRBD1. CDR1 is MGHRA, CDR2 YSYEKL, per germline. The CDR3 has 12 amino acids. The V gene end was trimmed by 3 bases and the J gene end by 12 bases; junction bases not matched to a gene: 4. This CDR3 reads CASSHTGEELFF. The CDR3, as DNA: TGCGCCAGCAGCCACACAGGGGAGGAACTGTTTTTT.

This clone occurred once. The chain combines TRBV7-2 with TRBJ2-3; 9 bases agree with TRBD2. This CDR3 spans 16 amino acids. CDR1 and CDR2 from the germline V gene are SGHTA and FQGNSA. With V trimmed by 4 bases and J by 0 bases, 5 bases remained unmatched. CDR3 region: CASSSGTSYSTDTQYF. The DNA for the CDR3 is TGTGCCAGCAGCTCGGGGACTAGCTATAGCACAGATACGCAGTATTTT.

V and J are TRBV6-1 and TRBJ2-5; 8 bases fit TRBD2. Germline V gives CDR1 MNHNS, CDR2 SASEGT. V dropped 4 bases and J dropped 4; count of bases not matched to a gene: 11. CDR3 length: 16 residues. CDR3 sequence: CASSAQTAGVPETQYF. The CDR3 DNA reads TGTGCCAGCAGTGCCCAAACAGCGGGGGTGCCAGAGACCCAGTACTTC.

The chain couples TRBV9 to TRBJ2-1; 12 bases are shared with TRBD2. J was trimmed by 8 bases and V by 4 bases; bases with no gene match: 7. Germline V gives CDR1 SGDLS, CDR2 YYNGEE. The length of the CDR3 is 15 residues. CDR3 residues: CASSTLAGGPHEQFF. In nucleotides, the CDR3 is TGTGCCAGCAGCACTCTAGCGGGGGGGCCCCATGAGCAGTTCTTC.

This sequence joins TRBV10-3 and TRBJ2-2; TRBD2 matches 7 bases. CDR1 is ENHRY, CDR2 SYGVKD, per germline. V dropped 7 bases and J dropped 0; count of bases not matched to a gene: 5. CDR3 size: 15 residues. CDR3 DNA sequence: TGTGCCATCACCAAGGGACTATCGAACACCGGGGAGCTGTTTTTT. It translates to CAITKGLSNTGELFF.

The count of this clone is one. The CDR3 sequence is CASSFGVPDIQYF. CDR3 DNA sequence: TGTGCCAGCAGTTTCGGGGTACCGGACATTCAGTACTTC. This chain uses TRBV28 with TRBJ2-4; weak D call: TRBD2 (5 bases). V lost 3 bases and J lost 8, with 11 bases in between. The CDR3 is 13 amino acids. The germline V gene encodes CDR1 MDHEN and CDR2 SYDVKM.

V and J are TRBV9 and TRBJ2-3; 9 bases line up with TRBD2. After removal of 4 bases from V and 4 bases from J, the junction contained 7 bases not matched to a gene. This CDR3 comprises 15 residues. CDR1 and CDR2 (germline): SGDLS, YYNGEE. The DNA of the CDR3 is TGTGCCAGCAGCCCAAAGACTAGCGGCTCAGATACGCAGTATTTT. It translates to CASSPKTSGSDTQYF.

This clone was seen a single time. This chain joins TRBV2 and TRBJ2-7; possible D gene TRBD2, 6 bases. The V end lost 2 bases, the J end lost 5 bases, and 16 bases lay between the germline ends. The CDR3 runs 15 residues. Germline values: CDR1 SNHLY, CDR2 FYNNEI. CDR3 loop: CASSETGVLGNEQYF. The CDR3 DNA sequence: TGTGCCAGCAGTGAAACGGGGGTCCTGGGGAACGAGCAGTACTTC.

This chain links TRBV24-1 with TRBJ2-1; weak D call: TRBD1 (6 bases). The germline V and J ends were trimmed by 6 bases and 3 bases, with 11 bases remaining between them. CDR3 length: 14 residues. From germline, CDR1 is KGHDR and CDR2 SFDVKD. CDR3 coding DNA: TGTGCCACCAGTAGTACAGGGATCTACAATGAGCAGTTCTTC. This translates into CATSSTGIYNEQFF.

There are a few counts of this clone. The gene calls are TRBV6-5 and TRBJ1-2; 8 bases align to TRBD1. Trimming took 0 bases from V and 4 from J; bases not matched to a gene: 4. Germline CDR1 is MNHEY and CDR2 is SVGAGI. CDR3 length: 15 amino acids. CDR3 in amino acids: CASSYSYRGSYGYTF. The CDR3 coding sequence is TGTGCCAGCAGTTACTCGTACAGGGGGTCCTATGGCTACACCTTC.

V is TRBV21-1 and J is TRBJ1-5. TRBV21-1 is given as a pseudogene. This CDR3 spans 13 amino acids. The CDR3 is CASTGNSNQPQHF. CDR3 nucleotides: TGTGCCAGCACGGGAAATAGCAATCAGCCCCAGCATTTT.

The CDR3 DNA reads as TGTGCCAGCAGCTTGTTGGGGCGAGGAGAAAAACTGTTTTTT. Protein: CASSLLGRGEKLFF. V usage is TRBV5-5 and J usage is TRBJ1-4; possible D gene TRBD1, 5 bases. The length of the CDR3 is 14 residues. V was cut by 1 base and J by 8 bases, with 12 bases left in between. Germline CDR1 reads SGHKS; CDR2 reads YYEKEE (reference sequence).

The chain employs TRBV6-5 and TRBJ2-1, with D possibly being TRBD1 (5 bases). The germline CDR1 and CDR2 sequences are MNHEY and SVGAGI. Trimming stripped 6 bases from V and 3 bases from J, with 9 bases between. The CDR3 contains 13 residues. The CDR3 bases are TGTGCCAGCAGGGACAATATCTACAATGAGCAGTTCTTC. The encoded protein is CASRDNIYNEQFF.

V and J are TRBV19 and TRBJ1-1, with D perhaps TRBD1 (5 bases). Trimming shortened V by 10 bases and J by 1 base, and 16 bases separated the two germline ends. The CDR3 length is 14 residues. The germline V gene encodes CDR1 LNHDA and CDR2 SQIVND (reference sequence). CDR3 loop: CAIRRRGPNTEAFF. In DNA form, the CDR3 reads TGTGCCATCCGTAGGCGGGGACCGAACACTGAAGCTTTCTTT.

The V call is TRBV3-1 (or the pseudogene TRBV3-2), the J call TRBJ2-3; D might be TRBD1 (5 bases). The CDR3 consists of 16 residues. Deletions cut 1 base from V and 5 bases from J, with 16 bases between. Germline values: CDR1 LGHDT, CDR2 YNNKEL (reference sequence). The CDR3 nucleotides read TGTGCCAGCAGCCAAGTCGCGGTTACAGGCAGAGATACGCAGTATTTT. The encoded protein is CASSQVAVTGRDTQYF.

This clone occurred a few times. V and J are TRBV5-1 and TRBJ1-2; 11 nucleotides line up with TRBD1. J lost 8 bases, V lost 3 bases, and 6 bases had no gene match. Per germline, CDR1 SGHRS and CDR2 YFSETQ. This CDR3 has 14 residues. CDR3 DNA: TGCGCCAGCAGCTCCGGACAGGGGGCAAGGGGCTACACCTTC. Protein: CASSSGQGARGYTF.

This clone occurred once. As DNA, the CDR3 is TGTGCCAGCAGCCCGCCAACAGGGGAAAAACTGTTTTTT. This sequence encodes CASSPPTGEKLFF. This chain connects TRBV12-3 or TRBV12-4 to TRBJ1-4; weak D call: TRBD1 (6 bases). V gave up 6 bases and J gave up 8 bases, with 13 bases separating them. The CDR3 covers 13 residues.

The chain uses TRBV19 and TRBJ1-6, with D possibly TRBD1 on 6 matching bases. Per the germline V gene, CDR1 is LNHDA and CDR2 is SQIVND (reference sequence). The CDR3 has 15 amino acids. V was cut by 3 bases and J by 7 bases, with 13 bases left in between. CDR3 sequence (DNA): TGTGCCAGTAGTATCTATGGGGGCAGGAATTCACCCCTCCACTTT. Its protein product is CASSIYGGRNSPLHF.

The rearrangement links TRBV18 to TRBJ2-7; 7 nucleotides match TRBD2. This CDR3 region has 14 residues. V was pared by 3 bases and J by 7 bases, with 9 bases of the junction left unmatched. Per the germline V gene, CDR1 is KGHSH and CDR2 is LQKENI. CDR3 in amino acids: CASSPTGRGGEQYF. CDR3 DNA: TGTGCCAGCTCACCCACGGGGCGGGGAGGGGAGCAGTACTTC.

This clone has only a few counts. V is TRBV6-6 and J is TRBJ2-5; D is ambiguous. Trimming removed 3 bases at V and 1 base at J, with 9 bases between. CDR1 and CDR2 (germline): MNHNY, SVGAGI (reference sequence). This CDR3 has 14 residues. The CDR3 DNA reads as TGTGCCAGCAGTTATATAGCTAGCCAAGAGACCCAGTACTTC. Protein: CASSYIASQETQYF.

In DNA form, the CDR3 reads TGTGCCAGAAGCTTAGGCTTGCAGGGTGATCAGCCCCAGCATTTT. Protein sequence: CARSLGLQGDQPQHF. This sequence joins TRBV5-3 and TRBJ1-5; D perhaps matches TRBD1 (5 bases). TRBV5-3 is identified as an open reading frame with a role that is uncertain. The CDR3 length is 15 residues. The V end lost 2 bases, the J end lost 5 bases, and 14 bases lay between the germline ends.

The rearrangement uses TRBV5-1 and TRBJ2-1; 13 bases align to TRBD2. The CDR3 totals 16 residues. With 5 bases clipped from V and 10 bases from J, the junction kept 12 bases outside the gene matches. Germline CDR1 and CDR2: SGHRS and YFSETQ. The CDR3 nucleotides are TGCGCCAGCAGTCCTTGGACTAGCGGGGGTCCTAGGGAGCAGTTCTTC. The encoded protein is CASSPWTSGGPREQFF. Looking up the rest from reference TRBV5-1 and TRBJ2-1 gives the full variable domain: KAGVTQTPRYLIKTRGQQVTLSCSPISGHRSVSWYQQTPGQGLQFLFEYFSETQRNKGNFPGRFSGRQFSNSRSEMNVSTLELGDSALYLCASSPWTSGGPREQFFGPGTRLTVL.

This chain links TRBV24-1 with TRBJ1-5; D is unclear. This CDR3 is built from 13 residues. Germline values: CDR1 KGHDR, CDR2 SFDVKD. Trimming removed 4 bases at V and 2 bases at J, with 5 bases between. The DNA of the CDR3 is TGTGCCACCAGTGAATCGGGCAATCAGCCCCAGCATTTT. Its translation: CATSESGNQPQHF.

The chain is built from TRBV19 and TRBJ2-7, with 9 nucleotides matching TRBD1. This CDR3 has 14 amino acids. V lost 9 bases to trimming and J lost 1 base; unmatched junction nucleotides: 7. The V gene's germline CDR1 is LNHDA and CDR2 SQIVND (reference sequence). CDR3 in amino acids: CASSRQGVSYEQYF. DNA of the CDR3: TGTGCCAGCTCCCGACAGGGGGTGTCCTACGAGCAGTACTTC. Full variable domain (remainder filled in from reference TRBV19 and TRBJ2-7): DGGITQSPKYLFRKEGQNVTLSCEQNLNHDAMYWYRQDPGQGLRLIYYSQIVNDFQKGDIAEGYSVSREKKESFPLTVTSAQKNPTAFYLCASSRQGVSYEQYFGPGTRLTVT.